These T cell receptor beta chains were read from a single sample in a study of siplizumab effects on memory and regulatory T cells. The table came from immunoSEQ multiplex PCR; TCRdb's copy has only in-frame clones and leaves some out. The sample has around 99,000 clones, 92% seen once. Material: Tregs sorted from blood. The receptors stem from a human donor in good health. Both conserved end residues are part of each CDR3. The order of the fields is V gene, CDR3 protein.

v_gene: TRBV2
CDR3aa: CASTLFRRNYGYTF

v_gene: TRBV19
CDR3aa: CASSTTGTGGYGYTF

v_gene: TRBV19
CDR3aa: CASRRQGATRDTEAFF

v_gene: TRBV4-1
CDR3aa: CASSRPTGVIAGASTDTQYF

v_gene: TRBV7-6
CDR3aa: CASSLGLRGETREQYF

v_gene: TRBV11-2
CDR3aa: CAREKGLAKNIQYF

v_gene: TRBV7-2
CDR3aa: CASSLGLNQPQHF

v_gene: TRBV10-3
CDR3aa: CATTKQDEQFF

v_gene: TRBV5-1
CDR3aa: CASSPDVSYGYTF

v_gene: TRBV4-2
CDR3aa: CASSRQGPGANVLTF